This T cell receptor (beta chain) was recorded in a study of shared clonotypes between healthy human individuals (dated by TCRdb to 2020 to 2022). General notes on the study: The cohort included three men and a couple of women between 18 and 49 years of age. For each donor, CD4 naive and CD4 memory were each run on three plates, CD8 naive on two plates, and CD8 memory on one plate. Blood TCR repertoires of roughly five healthy adults were deeply sequenced to estimate repertoire size and the extent of clonotype sharing between individuals. Each donor's leukapheresis produced roughly between roughly 0.9 and 8.9 billion PBMCs. Libraries were prepared and TCR repertoires were sequenced by different laboratories using diverse techniques, in order to increase sequencing depth and limit assay-specific biases. What the study reported, not specific to this receptor: Clonotypes shared by all four sorted-subset donors showed higher generation probabilities than non-shared clonotypes. The small number of donors limited the genetic and exposure-history diversity represented. When a handful of donors were compared, the shared fraction of clonotypes was around 4.6% for naive CD4, 3% to 4% for naive CD8, 2.3% for memory CD4, and less than 0.45% for memory CD8. Naive subsets generally had larger estimated clonotype richness than memory subsets. Incomplete sequencing was indicated by rarefaction of sorted-subset datasets, despite the large sequencing depth. Sampling was limited to blood, and TCR repertoires in tissue likely differ from TCR repertoires in blood. Pairwise subsampling indicated that sequencing depth was expected to affect the degree of clonotype sharing among donors.

The donors were healthy, HIV-negative adults with no recently reported acute infections or vaccinations. All donors were Caucasian adults living in Nashville, Tennessee, USA. CD4+ T cells were enriched by magnetic negative selection, after which naive cells were positively selected on CD45RA and the negative fraction was taken as the memory subset. Blood was collected by leukapheresis, and PBMCs were isolated by Ficoll-Histopaque density gradient centrifugation and then cryopreserved in liquid nitrogen vapor phase. Analytical flow cytometry was used to check the purity and quantity of each magnetically sorted T cell population. Genomic DNA was isolated from every sorted fraction and measured by UV absorbance on a Nanodrop 2000c. With regard to this clone: Its cognate antigen has yet to be identified. No base quality values were provided; no much bigger clone lies one nucleotide off.

Using the deep immunoSEQ assay, TCR CDR3 regions were amplified from genomic DNA by multiplex PCR. For each cell subset, the extracted genomic DNA was distributed evenly across all wells of several immunoSEQ 96-well plates, and each plate served as one replicate. For sorted subsets, around 200 ng genomic DNA, equal to about 30,000 T cell genomes, was loaded into each replicate PCR. The purified libraries were quantified using a Qubit 3.0 fluorometer, sized with a Bioanalyzer 2100, and then quantified again using the KAPA Library Quantification kit. A separate single-read 150-cycle Illumina NextSeq 550 flow cell was used to sequence each immunoSEQ 96-well plate. Per the original workflow: The immunoSEQ output contained only junctional sequences without quality scores, so filtering could not match that applied to full-length reads. Sequences were annotated with PyIR, a Python wrapper for IgBLAST v1.9, and V/J genes and CDR3 were assigned using IMGT germline references. Any read was removed if the V/J assignment was weak (E-value above 1e-6), the CDR3 was missing, or the read contained stop codons, out-of-frame junctions, or ambiguous translated residues. V3J clonotypes were defined by identical inferred V gene, J gene, and CDR3 amino acid sequence. Percentage overlap between repertoires was calculated by dividing the number of shared unique clonotypes by the size of the smaller repertoire. Three approaches were used to assess repertoire richness: RTK rarefaction, the Chao1 estimator, and Recon v2.1 estimates of unobserved clonotypes. Generation probabilities were computed with OLGA for all TCRbeta clonotypes obtained by the gDNA method from a handful of donors. Drawn from immuneACCESS, this table holds only the in-frame rearrangements with V and J called that TCRdb kept. Clones are partly lost; checked studies trace under half to an unresolved V gene and leave the rest unexplained. That table furnishes V, J and clone size, whereas the DNA furnished D and trimming. Across this sample there are some 2.3 million clones, with over 85% seen only once. The ten largest clones add up to approximately 0.4% of the sample.

CDR1 and CDR2 were assigned from the germline V gene as SQVTM and ANQGSEA. Its CDR3 holds 11 amino acids, cysteine through phenylalanine. Only the CDR3 region is kept as DNA, spanning 33 bases read in frame from base 1. The junction carries 7 bases between V and J, which are trimmed by 2 bases and 6 bases respectively. The chain couples TRBV29-1 to TRBJ1-1; the D gene is not confidently resolved. Sequencing used naive CD4+ T cells from PBMCs. Taken with the paper, the label for cell subset or site translates to: CD45RA+ positively selected. This clonotype was sampled from a man aged 18 to 35 in good health. Some clones in this sample may be carry-over from other donors' samples. The CDR3 corresponds to CSVELTAEAFF. In nucleotide form, the sequence is TGCAGCGTTGAACTGACGGCTGAAGCTTTCTTT. When the CDR3 is completed using the reference TRBV29-1 and TRBJ1-1 genes on either side, the full variable domain is SAVISQKPSRDICQRGTSLTIQCQVDSQVTMMFWYRQQPGQSLTLIATANQGSEATYESGFVIDKFPISRPNLTFSTLTVSNMSPEDSSIYLCSVELTAEAFFGQGTRLTVV.